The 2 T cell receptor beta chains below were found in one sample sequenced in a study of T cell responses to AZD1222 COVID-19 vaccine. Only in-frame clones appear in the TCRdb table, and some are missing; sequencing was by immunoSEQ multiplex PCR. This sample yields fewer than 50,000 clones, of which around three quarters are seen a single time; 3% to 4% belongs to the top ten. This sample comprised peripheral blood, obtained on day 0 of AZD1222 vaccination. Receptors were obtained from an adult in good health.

The CDR3 DNA reads TGTGCCAGCAGTGTCGCTAGCGGGGAAACAGATACGCAGTATTTT. Encoded protein: CASSVASGETDTQYF. This sequence joins TRBV6-2 or TRBV6-3 and TRBJ2-3; 9 bases match TRBD2. Germline V gene data show CDR1 as MNHEY and CDR2 as SVGEGT. The CDR3 spans 15 residues. Unmatched junction bases numbered 6, after V lost 5 bases and J lost 3 bases.

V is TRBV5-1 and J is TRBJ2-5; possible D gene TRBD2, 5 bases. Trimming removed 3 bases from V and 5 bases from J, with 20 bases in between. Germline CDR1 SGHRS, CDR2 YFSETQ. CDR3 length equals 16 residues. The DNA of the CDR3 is TGCGCCAGCAGCTACACCGCCATTGGAGGCTTGGAGACCCAGTACTTC. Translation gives CASSYTAIGGLETQYF. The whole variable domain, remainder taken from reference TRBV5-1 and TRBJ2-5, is KAGVTQTPRYLIKTRGQQVTLSCSPISGHRSVSWYQQTPGQGLQFLFEYFSETQRNKGNFPGRFSGRQFSNSRSEMNVSTLELGDSALYLCASSYTAIGGLETQYFGPGTRLLVL.